Listed below are T cell receptor beta chains from one sample, sequenced in a study of T cells in Graves' hyperthyroidism and ophthalmopathy. TCRdb reanalysed the multiplex PCR reads using MiXCR and keeps one entry per CDR3 protein. Of 490,000 or so distinct CDR3 sequences in the sample, about 16% are singletons; the top ten hold approximately 30%. Material: blood. The receptor source for this set is a woman aged 25-40 years with Graves' ophthalmopathy. CDR3s include the opening cysteine and the closing phenylalanine or tryptophan. A D gene is named only where the DNA matches it firmly. The size field is filled for only some rows; it gives once, few, many or a size class.

d_call j_call v_call clone_size cdr3_aa cdr3_nt
- TRBJ2-3 TRBV20-1 many CSARASEHPTDTQYF TGCAGTGCTAGAGCCTCGGAGCATCCCACAGATACGCAGTATTTT
- TRBJ1-1 TRBV19 - CASSLRGRNTEAFF TGTGCCAGTAGCCTCAGGGGAAGGAACACTGAAGCTTTCTTT
TRBD1 TRBJ1-2 TRBV2 many CASNGGGGQSYGYTF TGTGCCAGCAACGGGGGGGGGGGACAGAGCTATGGCTACACCTTC
- TRBJ1-1 TRBV19 - CASSPLLDSATEAFF TGTGCCAGTAGTCCTCTTCTCGACAGCGCCACTGAAGCTTTCTTT
- TRBJ2-5 TRBV7-9 many CASSLNAHQETQYF TGTGCCAGCAGCCTAAACGCCCACCAAGAGACCCAGTACTTC
- TRBJ1-6 TRBV28 - CASSLLQGASNSPLHF TGTGCCAGCAGTTTATTACAGGGAGCATCTAATTCACCCCTCCACTTT
- TRBJ1-1 TRBV6-4 few CASKGEMNTEAFF TGTGCCAGCAAGGGTGAGATGAACACTGAAGCTTTCTTT
- TRBJ1-5 TRBV12-5 - CASDNQPQHF TGTGCTAGTGATAATCAGCCCCAGCATTTT
- TRBJ2-7 TRBV29-1 many CSVVQGAYEQYF TGCAGCGTTGTTCAGGGTGCCTACGAGCAGTACTTC
TRBD2 TRBJ2-7 TRBV9 many CASSVGEGAYEQYF TGTGCCAGCAGCGTAGGGGAGGGAGCCTACGAGCAGTACTTC
- TRBJ2-2 TRBV2 many CASRAVPAGELFF TGTGCCAGCCGCGCAGTTCCAGCCGGGGAGCTGTTTTTT
TRBD1 TRBJ2-1 TRBV28 many CASSAGTGASYNEQFF TGTGCCAGCAGTGCGGGGACAGGGGCTTCCTACAATGAGCAGTTCTTC
- TRBJ1-2 TRBV3-1 many CASSLALGQQANYGYTF TGTGCCAGCAGCCTGGCTCTCGGACAGCAAGCTAACTATGGCTACACCTTC
- TRBJ2-1 TRBV29-1 - CSVESRRDLGEQFF TGCAGCGTTGAAAGCAGGCGGGACCTCGGTGAGCAGTTCTTC
- TRBJ1-2 TRBV12-3/TRBV12-4 - CASKEDWGGYTF TGTGCCAGCAAGGAGGATTGGGGTGGCTACACCTTC
- TRBJ2-2 TRBV29-1 once CSVQIADTGELFF TGCAGCGTCCAGATAGCGGACACCGGGGAGCTGTTTTTT
TRBD1 TRBJ2-1 TRBV6-1 many CASTNRDRAYNEQFF TGTGCCAGCACCAATCGGGACAGGGCATACAATGAGCAGTTCTTC
- TRBJ2-7 TRBV5-1 - CASRLGDVGYEQYF TGCGCCAGCAGGCTCGGGGACGTAGGCTACGAGCAGTACTTC
- TRBJ2-5 TRBV20-1 many CSAFGRRFQETQYF TGCAGTGCTTTTGGACGACGATTCCAAGAGACCCAGTACTTC
- TRBJ2-1 TRBV15 few CATSRLGTEYNEQFF TGTGCCACCAGCAGACTTGGTACAGAGTACAATGAGCAGTTCTTC
- TRBJ2-7 TRBV7-6 - CASGRRRGFGGVPYEQYF TGTGCCAGCGGCCGGCGTAGGGGGTTTGGTGGGGTTCCCTACGAGCAGTACTTC
TRBD2 TRBJ2-3 TRBV2 - CARGLAGVGTDTQYF TGTGCCAGGGGACTAGCGGGAGTTGGAACAGATACGCAGTATTTT
TRBD2 TRBJ2-3 TRBV7-9 many CASSQSSGRTDTQYF TGTGCCAGCAGCCAATCTAGCGGGAGAACAGATACGCAGTATTTT
- TRBJ2-4 TRBV5-1 - CASSLVAQGGSIQYF TGCGCCAGCAGCTTGGTTGCACAGGGAGGGAGCATTCAGTACTTC
TRBD2 TRBJ2-7 TRBV28 many CASSSSLLAGVQYEQYF TGTGCCAGCAGCTCCAGTCTCCTAGCGGGAGTCCAGTACGAGCAGTACTTC
TRBD2 TRBJ2-4 TRBV20-1 many CSAFGGLAENIQYF TGCAGTGCCTTCGGGGGACTAGCAGAAAACATTCAGTACTTC
TRBD2 TRBJ2-5 TRBV28 many CASSAPGTSVGETQYF TGTGCCAGCAGTGCCCCCGGGACTAGCGTCGGAGAGACCCAGTACTTC
TRBD1 TRBJ1-5 TRBV6-1 many CASSEGQGGQPQHF TGTGCCAGCAGTGAAGGACAGGGTGGACAGCCCCAGCATTTT
TRBD2 TRBJ2-2 TRBV6-4 - CASSALAGAGTGELFF TGTGCCAGCAGTGCCTTAGCGGGAGCGGGCACCGGGGAGCTGTTTTTT